The 22 T cell receptor beta chains in this list originate from one sample, sequenced in a study of T-cell reconstitution after alpha-beta-depleted transplantation in children. Preparation of the TCRbeta library used unique molecular identifiers. A single record per CDR3 protein comes from TCRdb applying MiXCR to the PCR reads. The repertoire has about 340,000 distinct CDR3 sequences, 15% to 20% of them found once; the top ten carry around 41%. Source: PBMCs, mostly from graft donor cells, taken 360 days after TCRalphabeta/CD19-depleted stem cell transplant. Receptors were obtained from a male patient aged 2-15 years who had a stem cell transplant for acute lymphoblastic leukemia, so the T cells may come from the graft donor.

The V gene is TRBV5-1, the J gene TRBJ2-3; a weak D match, TRBD1 (6 bases). Germline V gene lookup returns CDR1 SGHRS and CDR2 YFSETQ. The CDR3 covers 14 residues. Trimming took 2 bases from V and 2 from J, leaving 9 bases between them. CDR3 amino acids: CASSLQGATDTQYF. CDR3 coding DNA: TGCGCCAGCAGCTTACAGGGTGCCACAGATACGCAGTATTTT.

The chain joins TRBV29-1 to TRBJ2-3, with 7 bases matching TRBD1. The V and J ends lost 0 bases and 6 bases, in that order; junction bases with no gene match: 9. Germline CDR1 reads SQVTM; CDR2 reads ANQGSEA. This CDR3 is built from 15 residues. The CDR3, as DNA: TGCAGCGTTGAAGATGGGGGCAGGGGGACCGATACGCAGTATTTT. Its translation: CSVEDGGRGTDTQYF.

The V gene is TRBV7-9, the J gene TRBJ2-1; no clear D. The V gene lost 2 bases and the J gene lost 12 bases, with 11 bases spanning the gap. Germline CDR1 reads SEHNR; CDR2 reads FQNEAQ (reference sequence). There are 12 residues in the CDR3. DNA for the CDR3: TGTGCCAGCAGCTTATACCCAGCGCGGCAGTTCTTC. It yields the protein CASSLYPARQFF.

This clonotype was found a few times. V usage is TRBV18 and J usage is TRBJ2-7, with 7 bases aligning to TRBD1. The CDR3 contains 13 residues. Germline V gives CDR1 KGHSH, CDR2 LQKENI. V was pared by 5 bases and J by 3 bases, with 4 bases of the junction left unmatched. The CDR3 DNA reads as TGTGCCAGCTCAGGAAACAGGGGCTACGAGCAGTACTTC. This encodes CASSGNRGYEQYF.

This clonotype was seen a few times. The CDR3 sequence is CASRRGILLGGYTF. DNA for the CDR3: TGTGCCAGCAGACGGGGAATCCTCCTGGGTGGCTACACCTTC. The V call is TRBV27, the J call TRBJ1-2; no clear D. The CDR3 is 14 amino acids. Trimming shortened V by 6 bases and J by 7 bases, and 18 bases separated the two germline ends. CDR1 and CDR2 (germline): MNHEY, SMNVEV (reference sequence).

This clonotype was counted between two and nine times. V is TRBV20-1 and J is TRBJ1-5; D is perhaps TRBD1 (6 bases). Germline assignment: CDR1 DFQATT and CDR2 SNEGSKA (reference sequence). CDR3 size: 15 residues. Trimming stripped 0 bases from V and 5 bases from J, with 14 bases between. CDR3 nucleotides: TGCAGTGCTAGAGAAGCACAGGGACTTCATCAGCCCCAGCATTTT. Amino acids: CSAREAQGLHQPQHF.

The table lists this clonotype with many counts. The gene calls are TRBV29-1 and TRBJ2-7; TRBD2 matches at 9 bases. Germline-derived CDR1 and CDR2 are SQVTM and ANQGSEA. With V trimmed by 7 bases and J by 1 base, 17 bases remained unmatched. The CDR3 has 17 amino acids. CDR3 sequence reads: CSAGSWLWREGSYEQYF. CDR3 nucleotides: TGCAGCGCCGGCAGCTGGCTTTGGCGGGAGGGGTCCTACGAGCAGTACTTC.

The genes are TRBV10-3 and TRBJ2-1; 11 nucleotides align to TRBD2. This CDR3 is built from 14 residues. Trimming took 6 bases from V and 5 from J; bases not matched to a gene: 3. Germline CDR1 reads ENHRY; CDR2 reads SYGVKD. CDR3 sequence reads: CAIRGTSGHNEQFF. For the CDR3, the DNA is TGTGCCATCAGGGGGACTAGCGGCCACAATGAGCAGTTCTTC.

The chain carries TRBV5-1 and TRBJ1-2, with D hard to call. Germline CDR1 SGHRS, CDR2 YFSETQ. V gave up 2 bases and J gave up 2 bases, with 16 bases separating them. The CDR3 extends over 16 amino acids. Written as DNA, the CDR3 is TGCGCCAGCAGCTTTACTCTGGACGGTCCGAACTATGGCTACACCTTC. It codes for CASSFTLDGPNYGYTF.

This clonotype was detected only a few times. This chain links TRBV2 with TRBJ2-5, with TRBD2 matching 10 bases. Germline V gene data show CDR1 as SNHLY and CDR2 as FYNNEI. The V and J ends lost 2 bases and 2 bases, in that order; junction bases with no gene match: 2. The CDR3 contains 15 residues. The DNA of the CDR3 is TGTGCCAGCAGTGAACTAGCGGGAGTGCAAGAGACCCAGTACTTC. Protein product: CASSELAGVQETQYF. Variable domain in full (rest from reference TRBV2 and TRBJ2-5): EPEVTQTPSHQVTQMGQEVILRCVPISNHLYFYWYRQILGQKVEFLVSFYNNEISEKSEIFDDQFSVERPDGSNFTLKIRSTKLEDSAMYFCASSELAGVQETQYFGPGTRLLVL.

The sample holds many counts of this clonotype. This chain links TRBV6-5 with TRBJ1-2; 8 bases are a match to TRBD1. The CDR3 runs to 13 residues. Germline values: CDR1 MNHEY, CDR2 SVGAGI. Trimming cost V 6 bases and J 4 bases; bases outside gene matches: 4. The CDR3 sequence: CASRPTGGYGYTF. The CDR3 nucleotides are TGTGCCAGCAGACCAACAGGGGGCTATGGCTACACCTTC.

The chain uses TRBV20-1 and TRBJ1-1, with D tentatively TRBD1 (6 bases). V was clipped by 0 bases and J by 6 bases, with 11 bases between them. The V gene's germline CDR1 is DFQATT and CDR2 SNEGSKA (reference sequence). The CDR3 is 13 residues long. The CDR3 coding sequence is TGCAGTGCTAGAGATCTGGGGGGGCCTGAAGCTTTCTTT. This sequence encodes CSARDLGGPEAFF.

This clonotype was counted between two and nine times. The chain combines TRBV4-1 with TRBJ2-5; tentative D call: TRBD2 (5 bases). The CDR3 has 15 residues. Germline V CDR1 and CDR2: MGHRA, YSYEKL. V gave up 1 base and J gave up 1 base, with 10 bases separating them. CDR3 nucleotide sequence: TGCGCCAGCAGCCAAGTGGGCGGGCCCCAAGAGACCCAGTACTTC. It is translated as CASSQVGGPQETQYF.

In its sample, this clonotype was seen a few times. This rearrangement joins TRBV5-1 to TRBJ2-5; the D is unclear. V lost 4 bases to trimming and J lost 4 bases, with 11 bases between them. The CDR3 sequence is 13 residues long. In germline, CDR1 is SGHRS, CDR2 YFSETQ. The CDR3 loop reads CASSPRTGETQYF. Written as DNA, the CDR3 is TGCGCCAGCAGCCCCAGGACCGGAGAGACCCAGTACTTC.

In its sample, this clonotype was seen a few times. The chain carries TRBV4-1 and TRBJ2-7; 9 bases match TRBD1. This CDR3 has 15 residues. Per the germline V gene, CDR1 is MGHRA and CDR2 is YSYEKL. V shed 2 bases, J shed 3 bases, and the junction held 5 bases outside the gene matches. CDR3 protein: CASSQQRQGGYEQYF. DNA for the CDR3: TGCGCCAGCAGCCAACAAAGACAGGGGGGCTACGAGCAGTACTTC.

This clonotype was counted at least ten times. The chain uses TRBV15 and TRBJ2-2, with D possibly matching TRBD2 (5 bases). The CDR3 sequence is 15 residues long. V lost 0 bases, J lost 6 bases, and 11 bases lay in between. CDR1 is LNHNV and CDR2 is YYDKDF in the germline V gene (reference sequence). CDR3 nucleotide sequence: TGTGCCACCAGCAGAGATCTCACGGAGGCCGGGGAGCTGTTTTTT. This sequence encodes CATSRDLTEAGELFF.

The rearrangement joins TRBV7-6 to TRBJ2-5; D perhaps matches TRBD2 (6 bases). The CDR3 extends over 15 amino acids. Trimming stripped 6 bases from V and 3 bases from J, with 17 bases between. Germline CDR1 and CDR2: SGHVS and FNYEAQ. CDR3 loop: CASSLGGGSEETQYF. The CDR3 DNA sequence: TGTGCCAGCAGTTTGGGAGGCGGGTCAGAAGAGACCCAGTACTTC.

This clonotype has just a few counts. The chain carries TRBV4-2 and TRBJ2-3, with D maybe TRBD2 (6 bases). CDR3 length: 17 amino acids. Trimming cost V 4 bases and J 0 bases, with 17 bases left between them. Germline-derived CDR1 and CDR2 are LGHNA and YNFKEQ. DNA for the CDR3: TGTGCCAGCAGCCCCCAGTTTGGGGGAGGTAGCACAGATACGCAGTATTTT. It translates to CASSPQFGGGSTDTQYF.

The chain uses TRBV20-1 and TRBJ1-5; TRBD1 might be the D (5 bases). V lost 6 bases and J lost 4, with 16 bases in between. CDR1 is DFQATT and CDR2 is SNEGSKA in the germline V gene (reference sequence). The CDR3 consists of 14 residues. The DNA of the CDR3 is TGCAGTGCCCCCGATGGGGGGAAGAATCAGCCCCAGCATTTT. This codes for CSAPDGGKNQPQHF.

The CDR3 bases are TGTGCCAGCAGCCAACTCAGCGGTTTCTACGAGCAGTACTTC. Translation: CASSQLSGFYEQYF. The rearrangement joins TRBV4-2 to TRBJ2-7, with a weak D call TRBD2 (5 bases). This CDR3 contains 14 residues. V was cut by 2 bases and J by 3 bases, with 11 bases left in between. Germline V CDR1 and CDR2: LGHNA, YNFKEQ.

This chain links TRBV4-3 with TRBJ2-2; D is perhaps TRBD1 (6 bases). This CDR3 is built from 18 residues. V dropped 0 bases and J dropped 0 bases, with 14 bases sitting between them. Germline CDR1 reads LGHNA; CDR2 reads YSLEER. CDR3 in amino acids: CASSQDGGRGTNTGELFF. DNA for the CDR3: TGCGCCAGCAGCCAAGACGGAGGTAGGGGGACGAACACCGGGGAGCTGTTTTTT.

The table lists this clonotype with a few counts. The chain carries TRBV12-3 or TRBV12-4 and TRBJ1-5; 8 nucleotides line up with TRBD1. V lost 1 base, J lost 6 bases, and 5 bases stayed unmatched. This CDR3 contains 15 residues. In DNA form, the CDR3 reads TGTGCCAGCAGTTTAGGAGCAGGGGGCATTCAGCCCCAGCATTTT. Its protein product is CASSLGAGGIQPQHF.